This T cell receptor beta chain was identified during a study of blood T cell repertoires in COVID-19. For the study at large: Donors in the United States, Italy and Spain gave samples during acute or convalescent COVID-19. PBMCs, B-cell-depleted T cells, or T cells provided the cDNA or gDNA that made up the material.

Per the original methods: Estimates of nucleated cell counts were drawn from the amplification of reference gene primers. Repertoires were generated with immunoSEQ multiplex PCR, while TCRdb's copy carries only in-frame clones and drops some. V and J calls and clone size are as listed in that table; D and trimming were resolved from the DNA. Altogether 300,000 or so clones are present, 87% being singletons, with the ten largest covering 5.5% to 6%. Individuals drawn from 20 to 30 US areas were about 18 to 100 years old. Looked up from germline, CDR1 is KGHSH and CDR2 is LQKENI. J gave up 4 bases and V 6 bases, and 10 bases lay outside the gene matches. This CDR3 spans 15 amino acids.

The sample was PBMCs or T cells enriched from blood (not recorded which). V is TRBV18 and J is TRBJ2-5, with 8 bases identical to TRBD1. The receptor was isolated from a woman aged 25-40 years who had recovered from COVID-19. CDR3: CASSPGRGLGETQYF. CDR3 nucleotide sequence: TGTGCCAGCTCCCCAGGCAGGGGGCTCGGAGAGACCCAGTACTTC.